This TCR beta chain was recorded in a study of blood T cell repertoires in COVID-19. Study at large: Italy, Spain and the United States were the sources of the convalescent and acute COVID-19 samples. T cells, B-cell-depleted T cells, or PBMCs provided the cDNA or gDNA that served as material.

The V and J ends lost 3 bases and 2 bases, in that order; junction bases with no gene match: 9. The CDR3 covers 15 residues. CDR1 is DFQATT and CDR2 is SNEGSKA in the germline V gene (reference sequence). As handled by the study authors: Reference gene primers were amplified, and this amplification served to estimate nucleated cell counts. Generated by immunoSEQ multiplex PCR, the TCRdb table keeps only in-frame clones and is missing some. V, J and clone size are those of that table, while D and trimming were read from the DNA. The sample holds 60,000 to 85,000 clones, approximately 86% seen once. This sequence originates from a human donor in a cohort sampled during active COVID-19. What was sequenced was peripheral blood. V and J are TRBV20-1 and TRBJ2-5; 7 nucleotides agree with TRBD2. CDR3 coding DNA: TGCAGTGCTAGTCCGGGGGGAGCGGGGCAAGAGACCCAGTACTTC. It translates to CSASPGGAGQETQYF.